Here is one T cell receptor (beta chain) with its context. The clone's antigen remains unknown. No qualities accompany the bases; no much larger clone lies one base away. The V and J ends are trimmed by 4 bases and 3 bases, leaving 4 bases between them. There are 11 amino acids in the CDR3, from cysteine to phenylalanine inclusive. Only the CDR3 DNA stays, 33 bases, in frame from base 1. The immunoSEQ Assay, a bias-controlled multiplex PCR, was used to amplify TCRbeta CDR3 regions from genomic DNA. As for how the authors treated the data: The number of nucleated cells in each sample was estimated from the amplification of reference gene primers within the assay. To quantify the absolute abundance of each unique TCRbeta CDR3 rearrangement, sequence reads were collapsed and filtered. For each sample, productive Simpson clonality was calculated by taking the square root of Simpson's diversity index across productive rearrangements. In its TCRdb copy, this immuneACCESS table keeps in-frame sequences only and misses some clones. Where compared with another copy, unresolved V genes explain less than half of these, and the others have no known cause. From that table come the V and J calls and clone size; the DNA was used to work out D and trimming. For this sample there are about 160,000 clones; about 80% appear just once. Roughly 2.2% of the sample is taken by the ten largest.

This sample is drawn from a study of blood T cell repertoires in COVID-19 (dated by TCRdb to the early 2020s). About the full investigation: Samples from collaborators originated in the United States, Italy and Spain and spanned both the acute and convalescent phases of COVID-19. The prospective study material was composed of cDNA or gDNA derived from T cells, B-cell-depleted T cells, or PBMCs. Deeply sampled blood TCRbeta repertoires from subjects exposed to, actively infected with, or recovered from COVID-19 were included in the dataset. A freely available public database, intended as a resource for researchers studying the immune response to SARS-CoV-2, is where the repertoires were released. Samples came from the ongoing ImmuneRACE study (first 160 participants) plus 1,254 subjects from 6 global collaborators. Sample metadata almost always included a de-identified subject ID, COVID-19 status, age in years and sex. Where available, HLA class I and class II types were obtained from metadata supplied by the sample provider rather than from assay-based typing.

The collaborating institutions used their own protocols to collect whole blood in K2EDTA tubes. Collaborator samples were shipped for TCRbeta analysis as frozen whole blood, isolated PBMCs, or DNA extracted from either sample type. Overall results and qualifications from the work: The quantity of clinical and demographic metadata differed by source and by participant and was supplied without curation.

Recombination joined TRBV12-3 or TRBV12-4 with TRBJ2-7, with the D segment identity uncertain. This clonotype was sampled from a man in his 70s with acute or convalescent COVID-19. The specimen was peripheral blood. The DNA is as follows: TGTGCCAGCAGTTCTTTCTACGAGCAGTACTTC. Protein translation: CASSSFYEQYF.